The clone carrying this TCR beta chain was detected ten times or more. This sample is part of a study of T-cell reconstitution after alpha-beta-depleted transplantation in children. Unique molecular identifiers were built into the TCRbeta library. MiXCR was run by TCRdb on the PCR reads, yielding one entry per CDR3 protein. Here the sample spans 200,000 to 250,000 distinct CDR3 sequences, around 12% being singletons. This CDR3 region has 17 residues. Germline-derived CDR1 and CDR2 are DFQATT and SNEGSKA (reference sequence). Trimming at V came to 4 bases and at J to 0 bases, leaving 12 bases not matched to a gene.

This receptor was identified in a human donor who donated a stem cell graft to a child with acute lymphoblastic leukemia. Sequenced material: PBMCs from the stem cell graft donor, taken from the stem cell graft. The gene calls are TRBV20-1 and TRBJ1-5; 7 bases are shared with TRBD1. Written as DNA, the CDR3 is TGCAGTGCTAAGGGGGCGACCTCCGACTATAGCAATCAGCCCCAGCATTTT. It yields the protein CSAKGATSDYSNQPQHF.